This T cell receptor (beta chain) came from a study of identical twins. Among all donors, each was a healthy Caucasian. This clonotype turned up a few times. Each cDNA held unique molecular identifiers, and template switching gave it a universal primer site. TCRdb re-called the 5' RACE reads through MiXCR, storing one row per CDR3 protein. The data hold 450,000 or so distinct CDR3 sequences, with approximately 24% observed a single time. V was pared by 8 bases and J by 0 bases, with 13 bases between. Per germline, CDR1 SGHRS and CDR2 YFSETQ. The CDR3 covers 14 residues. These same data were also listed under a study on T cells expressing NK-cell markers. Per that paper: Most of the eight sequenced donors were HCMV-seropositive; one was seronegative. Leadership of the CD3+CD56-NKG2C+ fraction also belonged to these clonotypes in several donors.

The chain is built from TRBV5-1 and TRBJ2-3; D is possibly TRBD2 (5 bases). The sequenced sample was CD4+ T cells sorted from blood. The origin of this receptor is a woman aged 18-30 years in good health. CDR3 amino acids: CASYFSASTDTQYF. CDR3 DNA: TGCGCCAGTTATTTTAGCGCCAGCACAGATACGCAGTATTTT.